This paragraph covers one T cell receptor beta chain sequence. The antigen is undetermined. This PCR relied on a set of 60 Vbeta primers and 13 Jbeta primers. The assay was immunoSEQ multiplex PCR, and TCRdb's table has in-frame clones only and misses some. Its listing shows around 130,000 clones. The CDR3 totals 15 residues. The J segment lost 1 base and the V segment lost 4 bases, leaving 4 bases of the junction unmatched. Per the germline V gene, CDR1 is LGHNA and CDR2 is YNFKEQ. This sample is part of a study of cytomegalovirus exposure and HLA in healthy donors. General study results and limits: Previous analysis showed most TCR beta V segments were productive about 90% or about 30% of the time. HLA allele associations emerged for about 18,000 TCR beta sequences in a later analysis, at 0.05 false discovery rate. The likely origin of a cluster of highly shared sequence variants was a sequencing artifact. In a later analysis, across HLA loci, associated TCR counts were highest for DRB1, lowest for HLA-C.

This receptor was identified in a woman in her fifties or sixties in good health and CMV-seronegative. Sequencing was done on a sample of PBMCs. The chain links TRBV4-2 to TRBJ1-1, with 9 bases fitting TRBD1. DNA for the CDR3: TGTGCCAGCAGCCGAGTGACAGGGGGGAACACTGAAGCTTTCTTT. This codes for CASSRVTGGNTEAFF.